Only a few counts were recorded for the clone carrying this T cell receptor beta chain. The data are from a study of early T cells in non-severe SARS-CoV-2 infection. Study-wide context: The sequenced material was bulk RNA from unsorted whole blood, and its chains were unpaired.

TCRdb reprocessed the 5' RACE reads with MiXCR, giving one entry per CDR3 protein. The sample yields over 50,000 distinct CDR3 sequences, approximately 10% seen once. This TCR was sampled from an adult who was a healthcare worker with PCR-confirmed SARS-CoV-2 infection or an uninfected control (not recorded which). The sample comprised whole blood.

The CDR3 DNA reads as TGCAGTGCGGGAGATTGGACCCCGCTGGGCGAGCAGTACTTC. Translated, it gives CSAGDWTPLGEQYF. This chain joins TRBV20-1 and TRBJ2-7, with D maybe TRBD2 (5 bases). This CDR3 has 14 residues. The germline CDR1 and CDR2 sequences are DFQATT and SNEGSKA (reference sequence). Trimming removed 6 bases at V and 6 bases at J, with 21 bases between.